Shown below are 31 T cell receptor beta chains from a single sample sequenced in a study of CD8 T cells in Susac syndrome. Reverse transcription used roughly 0.5 to 1 ug RNA and random hexamers. MiXCR was run by TCRdb on the immunoSEQ multiplex PCR reads, yielding one entry per CDR3 protein. In the table there are about 210,000 distinct CDR3 sequences, roughly 96% of which are singletons. The specimen was CD4+ T cells from PBMCs. These receptors all stem from a human donor with multiple sclerosis.

The chain employs TRBV14 and TRBJ1-1, with D unclear. Deletions cut 0 bases from V and 5 bases from J, with 7 bases between. The germline V gene encodes CDR1 SGHDN and CDR2 FVKESK. This CDR3 is built from 13 residues. The CDR3 reads CASSQDKWTEAFF. CDR3 coding DNA: TGTGCCAGCAGCCAAGATAAATGGACTGAAGCTTTCTTT.

The chain uses TRBV6-1 and TRBJ2-7; 8 bases are a match to TRBD1. This CDR3 contains 14 residues. CDR1 is MNHNS and CDR2 is SASEGT in the germline V gene. V trimming: 6 bases; J trimming: 6 bases; junction bases outside the gene matches: 10. CDR3 in amino acids: CASRPSGQVVEQYF. As DNA, the CDR3 is TGTGCCAGCAGACCCTCGGGACAGGTCGTCGAGCAGTACTTC.

For this clonotype: At one of its ends the junction is not consistent with the germline gene, which may arise from a read error. The chain uses TRBV6-2 or TRBV6-3 and TRBJ2-7, with D perhaps TRBD1 (5 bases). CDR1 is MNHEY, CDR2 SVGEGT, per germline. The CDR3 has 12 residues. As DNA, the CDR3 is TGTGCCAGCAGTCACTCAGGGATCGAGGAGTACTTC. Protein product: CASSHSGIEEYF.

CDR3 sequence reads: CASSLSGAYEQYF. CDR3 DNA: TGTGCCAGCAGTTTGTCAGGGGCCTACGAGCAGTACTTC. V usage is TRBV12-3 or TRBV12-4 and J usage is TRBJ2-7; D is perhaps TRBD1 (6 bases). The V end was cut by 3 bases, the J end by 2 bases, with 8 bases between. This CDR3 contains 13 residues.

The chain carries TRBV29-1 and TRBJ2-1, with TRBD2 identical over 7 bases. The length of the CDR3 is 13 residues. The trim removed 3 bases at V and 3 bases at J, leaving 2 bases unmatched. The germline CDR1 and CDR2 sequences are SQVTM and ANQGSEA. CDR3 region: CSVDERGYNEQFF. The DNA for the CDR3 is TGCAGCGTTGACGAGCGGGGCTACAATGAGCAGTTCTTC.

This rearrangement joins TRBV13 to TRBJ1-1; D is ambiguous. CDR1 PRHDT and CDR2 FYEKMQ come from the germline V gene (reference sequence). This CDR3 comprises 15 residues. The V end lost 5 bases, the J end lost 1 base, and 14 bases lay between the germline ends. The CDR3 reads CASSVTEYRNTEAFF. The CDR3 region has the DNA TGTGCCAGCAGCGTTACAGAGTATCGGAACACTGAAGCTTTCTTT.

The chain couples TRBV29-1 to TRBJ1-2; TRBD1 agrees at 7 bases. The V segment lost 6 bases and the J segment 6 bases; nucleotides outside the gene matches: 13. The length of the CDR3 is 14 residues. Germline CDR1 SQVTM, CDR2 ANQGSEA. This CDR3 is CSVLSGQREHGYTF. The CDR3 DNA reads as TGCAGCGTGTTATCGGGACAGAGAGAACATGGCTACACCTTC. Full variable domain (remainder filled in from reference TRBV29-1 and TRBJ1-2): SAVISQKPSRDICQRGTSLTIQCQVDSQVTMMFWYRQQPGQSLTLIATANQGSEATYESGFVIDKFPISRPNLTFSTLTVSNMSPEDSSIYLCSVLSGQREHGYTFGSGTRLTVV.

This sequence joins TRBV6-5 and TRBJ1-6; 9 nucleotides line up with TRBD1. V trimming: 4 bases; J trimming: 7 bases; junction bases outside the gene matches: 2. This CDR3 has 14 residues. Germline V lookup: CDR1 MNHEY, CDR2 SVGAGI. DNA for the CDR3: TGTGCCAGCAGTTGGACAGGGGACAATTCACCCCTCCACTTT. Translation gives CASSWTGDNSPLHF.

The gene calls are TRBV6-5 and TRBJ2-1, with 9 bases fitting TRBD1. The CDR3 extends over 15 amino acids. Germline-derived CDR1 and CDR2 are MNHEY and SVGAGI. J was trimmed by 5 bases and V by 6 bases; bases with no gene match: 8. As DNA, the CDR3 is TGTGCCAGCAGGCACCGGGACAGGGTAAACAATGAGCAGTTCTTC. Its protein is CASRHRDRVNNEQFF.

The chain links TRBV29-1 to TRBJ2-7; D could derive from TRBD1 or TRBD2 (5 bases each). V was pared by 3 bases and J by 5 bases, with 17 bases between. The CDR3 loop spans 14 amino acids. The germline V gene has CDR1 SQVTM and CDR2 ANQGSEA. CDR3 DNA sequence: TGCAGCGTTGATAACGAAGGGACCGGGAACGAGCAGTACTTC. This translates into CSVDNEGTGNEQYF.

The chain links TRBV28 to TRBJ1-1, with TRBD1 matching over 8 bases. The germline CDR1 and CDR2 sequences are MDHEN and SYDVKM. The CDR3 has 13 amino acids. V was clipped by 6 bases and J by 4 bases; unmatched bases: 4. The CDR3 region has the DNA TGTGCCAGCAGCCAGGGGGCGGTCACTGAAGCTTTCTTT. It yields the protein CASSQGAVTEAFF.

The V and J genes are TRBV12-3 or TRBV12-4 and TRBJ1-5; TRBD1 matches 11 bases. The CDR3 is 16 amino acids. The trim removed 5 bases at V and 3 bases at J, leaving 6 bases unmatched. The CDR3: CASSTGTGGSNQPQHF. The CDR3, as DNA: TGTGCCAGCAGTACCGGGACAGGGGGATCCAATCAGCCCCAGCATTTT.

V usage is TRBV14 and J usage is TRBJ2-4; D is ambiguous. The CDR3 runs 12 residues. Trimming took off 3 bases at V and 6 bases at J, with 6 bases between the two ends. Per germline, CDR1 SGHDN and CDR2 FVKESK. The CDR3 here is CASSQLGNIQYF. The DNA for the CDR3 is TGTGCCAGCAGCCAGCTGGGAAACATTCAGTACTTC.

The chain links TRBV20-1 to TRBJ1-2, with D perhaps TRBD1 (6 bases). The CDR3 runs 12 residues. The V gene lost 4 bases and the J gene lost 4 bases, with 10 bases spanning the gap. Germline lookup yields CDR1 DFQATT and CDR2 SNEGSKA (reference sequence). The CDR3 sequence: CSATGESYGYTF. As DNA, the CDR3 is TGCAGTGCTACAGGGGAATCCTATGGCTACACCTTC.

This clonotype was seen only once. This chain links TRBV12-3 or TRBV12-4 with TRBJ2-1; TRBD2 agrees at 8 bases. V trimming: 6 bases; J trimming: 0 bases; junction bases outside the gene matches: 10. The CDR3 has 17 amino acids. CDR3 loop: CASRSRGGRFSYNEQFF. Written as DNA, the CDR3 is TGTGCCAGCAGGAGCCGCGGGGGGAGGTTCTCCTACAATGAGCAGTTCTTC.

This clonotype was counted once. V and J are TRBV30 and TRBJ2-3; TRBD1 might be the D (6 bases). The CDR3 is made up of 17 amino acids. Per germline, CDR1 GTSNPN and CDR2 SVGIG (reference sequence). The germline V and J ends were trimmed by 0 bases and 0 bases, with 16 bases remaining between them. The CDR3 region has the DNA TGTGCCTGGAGTGTATTTACAGGGCTTTTCAGCACAGATACGCAGTATTTT. It translates to CAWSVFTGLFSTDTQYF.

V and J are TRBV7-6 and TRBJ2-5; D gene unclear. The CDR3 spans 15 residues. V gave up 4 bases and J gave up 2 bases, with 14 bases separating them. Germline CDR1 is SGHVS and CDR2 is FNYEAQ. The CDR3 nucleotides read TGTGCCAGCAGCTCCTTCGGACGTGTACAAGAGACCCAGTACTTC. Residues: CASSSFGRVQETQYF.

The chain recombines TRBV29-1 with TRBJ1-2; TRBD1 agrees at 12 bases. Trimming at V came to 0 bases and at J to 4 bases, leaving 6 bases not matched to a gene. CDR1 and CDR2 from the germline V gene are SQVTM and ANQGSEA. CDR3 length: 16 residues. CDR3 sequence: CSVEDRGTGGGYGYTF. In nucleotides, the CDR3 is TGCAGCGTTGAAGATCGCGGGACAGGGGGCGGCTATGGCTACACCTTC.

This chain links TRBV24-1 with TRBJ1-2, with D hard to call. This CDR3 contains 14 residues. V lost 2 bases and J 2 bases, leaving 8 bases between the germline ends. The germline CDR1 and CDR2 sequences are KGHDR and SFDVKD. This CDR3 is CATSDSRLNYGYTF. DNA for the CDR3: TGTGCCACCAGTGATTCGAGGCTCAACTATGGCTACACCTTC.

The J gene is TRBJ1-2, the V gene TRBV4-1; 11 bases are a match to TRBD1. CDR1 is MGHRA, CDR2 YSYEKL, per germline. This CDR3 is 17 amino acids long. V lost 2 bases to trimming and J lost 1 base; unmatched junction nucleotides: 6. The CDR3 region has the DNA TGCGCCAGCAGCCAATGGACAGGGGGCGAGGTTAACTATGGCTACACCTTC. Translation: CASSQWTGGEVNYGYTF.

The CDR3 nucleotides are TGCAGTGCTCCACGGACAGGGGTAGCTAATGAAAAACTGTTTTTT. Its translation: CSAPRTGVANEKLFF. The chain uses TRBV20-1 and TRBJ1-4, with 9 bases identical to TRBD1. The V gene's germline CDR1 is DFQATT and CDR2 SNEGSKA (reference sequence). The CDR3 is 15 residues long. After removal of 5 bases from V and 3 bases from J, the junction contained 7 bases not matched to a gene.

V and J are TRBV5-6 and TRBJ1-1, with no clear D. The ends were cut back, 4 bases at V and 5 bases at J, with 12 bases in the middle. The germline CDR1 and CDR2 sequences are SGHDT and YYEEEE. The CDR3 spans 13 residues. Written as DNA, the CDR3 is TGTGCCAGCAGCCCCGCCAGGCGGACTGAAGCTTTCTTT. It translates to CASSPARRTEAFF.

This chain joins TRBV30 and TRBJ1-2; 8 nucleotides align to TRBD1. The junction had 4 bases not matched to a gene; V was cut back by 8 bases and J by 2 bases. This CDR3 spans 12 amino acids. Germline V gives CDR1 GTSNPN, CDR2 SVGIG (reference sequence). The CDR3 sequence: CAGRQGNYGYTF. DNA of the CDR3: TGTGCCGGCAGACAGGGGAACTATGGCTACACCTTC.

The CDR3 nucleotides are TGTGCCAGCAGCGTAGATGGTAGTAGAGAGACCCAGTACTTC. Translated, it gives CASSVDGSRETQYF. The rearrangement links TRBV9 to TRBJ2-5; D is ambiguous. V was clipped by 0 bases and J by 4 bases, with 10 bases between them. Germline values: CDR1 SGDLS, CDR2 YYNGEE. This CDR3 region has 14 residues.

The J gene is TRBJ2-7, the V gene TRBV10-3, with TRBD2 identical over 9 bases. V shed 4 bases and J 0 bases; nucleotides not matched to a gene: 4. The CDR3 has 15 residues. CDR1 is ENHRY and CDR2 is SYGVKD in the germline V gene. The CDR3 DNA reads TGTGCCATCAGTGGACTAGCGGAAAGCTCCTACGAGCAGTACTTC. Protein product: CAISGLAESSYEQYF.

This sequence joins TRBV25-1 and TRBJ2-3; possibly TRBD1 for D (6 bases). The CDR3 length is 12 residues. With 6 bases removed from V and 6 bases from J, the gap between germline ends came to 10 bases. Per the germline V gene, CDR1 is MGHDK and CDR2 is SYGVNS. The CDR3 DNA reads as TGTGCCAGCAGCCCCAGGGGTGATACGCAGTATTTT. This codes for CASSPRGDTQYF.

This chain uses TRBV12-5 with TRBJ1-6, with D perhaps TRBD1 (5 bases). The CDR3 totals 14 residues. The germline V gene has CDR1 LGHNT and CDR2 FRNRAP. Trimming shortened V by 5 bases and J by 8 bases, and 13 bases separated the two germline ends. The CDR3 loop is CASGRARGDSPLHF. The CDR3 nucleotides read TGTGCTAGTGGTCGTGCCCGGGGGGATTCACCCCTCCACTTT.

The chain couples TRBV30 to TRBJ2-1; 7 bases map to TRBD1. The germline CDR1 and CDR2 sequences are GTSNPN and SVGIG (reference sequence). V was pared by 5 bases and J by 2 bases, with 3 bases of the junction left unmatched. This CDR3 is built from 13 residues. The CDR3, as DNA: TGTGCCTGGGAGGGGGCTGCCTACAATGAGCAGTTCTTC. Translating it yields CAWEGAAYNEQFF.

The gene calls are TRBV3-1 and TRBJ1-1; D call uncertain. This CDR3 contains 11 residues. The V gene's germline CDR1 is LGHDT and CDR2 YNNKEL (reference sequence). Trimming took off 5 bases at V and 3 bases at J, with 4 bases between the two ends. The CDR3 DNA reads TGTGCCAGCAGCAAGGACACTGAAGCTTTCTTT. This codes for CASSKDTEAFF. The entire variable domain, with the rest obtained from reference TRBV3-1 and TRBJ1-1, is as follows: DTAVSQTPKYLVTQMGNDKSIKCEQNLGHDTMYWYKQDSKKFLKIMFSYNNKELIINETVPNRFSPKSPDKAHLNLHINSLELGDSAVYFCASSKDTEAFFGQGTRLTVV.

The chain links TRBV29-1 to TRBJ1-2, with unresolved D. CDR3 length: 13 amino acids. Germline V gene sequence: CDR1 SQVTM, CDR2 ANQGSEA. V was pared by 4 bases and J by 8 bases, with 17 bases between. The CDR3 loop reads CSVVDAGSGGYTF. The CDR3, as DNA: TGCAGCGTTGTAGACGCGGGCTCGGGGGGCTACACCTTC.

This chain joins TRBV7-6 and TRBJ1-1; 9 nucleotides agree with TRBD1. Germline V gene data show CDR1 as SGHVS and CDR2 as FNYEAQ. This CDR3 spans 14 amino acids. V lost 6 bases, J lost 4 bases, and 6 bases stayed unmatched. CDR3 sequence: CASRGPGQGTEAFF. The CDR3 nucleotides read TGTGCCAGCAGGGGGCCGGGACAGGGCACTGAAGCTTTCTTT. Variable domain in full (rest from reference TRBV7-6 and TRBJ1-1): GAGVSQSPRYKVTKRGQDVALRCDPISGHVSLYWYRQALGQGPEFLTYFNYEAQQDKSGLPNDRFSAERPEGSISTLTIQRTEQRDSAMYRCASRGPGQGTEAFFGQGTRLTVV.